This T cell receptor beta chain was captured by sequencing in a study of type 1 regulatory T cells. This CDR3 contains 15 residues. The J segment lost 3 bases and the V segment lost 5 bases, leaving 6 bases of the junction unmatched. The V gene's germline CDR1 is LNHNV and CDR2 YYDKDF (reference sequence). Each CDR3 protein gets one entry after TCRdb re-called the reads with MiXCR. The sample yields about 62,000 distinct CDR3 sequences, around 62% seen once. Points on this clonotype: Its antigen is not identified.

V and J are TRBV15 and TRBJ2-1; 8 nucleotides align to TRBD1. The sequenced sample was cultured non-Tr1 T cells, either the whole culture or a sorted T cell fraction (not recorded which). This sequence originates from a human donor in good health. The CDR3: CATSRGTGVYNEQFF. DNA of the CDR3: TGTGCCACCAGCCGAGGGACAGGAGTCTACAATGAGCAGTTCTTC.